The 11 T cell receptor beta chains given below trace back to one sample, sequenced in a study of vaccination effects on CD4 cells after COVID-19. Repertoires were generated with immunoSEQ multiplex PCR, while TCRdb's copy carries only in-frame clones and drops some. This table holds fewer than 90,000 clones, over 70% found once. Before sequencing, viral peptide pools were used by the ViraFEST assay to expand antigen-specific CD4+ T cells. Cells that had been cultured for 10 days were the source of isolated CD4+ T cells. Two-dose BNT162b2 or mRNA-1273 vaccination was given to participants. The antigens these receptors bind are not known. The starting material was CD4+ T cells from PBMCs cultured with HCoV-OC43 spike peptides, obtained after COVID-19 vaccination. Subset meaning: HCoV-OC43 spike overlapping peptide pool stimulation. The receptors come from a human donor who received a COVID-19 vaccine.

This clone was detected only a few times. This chain connects TRBV5-4 to TRBJ1-2; D is unclear. Trimming pared 4 bases from V and 2 bases from J, leaving 9 bases between. The CDR3 totals 13 residues. Germline V CDR1 and CDR2: SGHNT, YYREEE (reference sequence). DNA for the CDR3: TGTGCCAGCAGCCTAAAAGGGAACTATGGCTACACCTTC. Translated: CASSLKGNYGYTF. Complete variable domain (other parts from reference TRBV5-4 and TRBJ1-2): ETGVTQSPTHLIKTRGQQVTLRCSSQSGHNTVSWYQQALGQGPQFIFQYYREEENGRGNFPPRFSGLQFPNYSSELNVNALELDDSALYLCASSLKGNYGYTFGSGTRLTVV.

This clone occurred once. The J gene is TRBJ1-6, the V gene TRBV7-9, with D possibly TRBD1 on 5 matching bases. In germline, CDR1 is SEHNR, CDR2 FQNEAQ (reference sequence). V lost 7 bases to trimming and J lost 7 bases, with 14 bases between them. CDR3 size: 14 residues. In DNA form, the CDR3 reads TGTGCCAGCACCCGGGAACAGGCAAATTCACCCCTCCACTTT. Its protein product is CASTREQANSPLHF.

The chain employs TRBV19 and TRBJ2-6, with 7 bases matching TRBD1. CDR3 length: 16 residues. The V and J ends lost 6 bases and 0 bases, in that order; junction bases with no gene match: 5. Germline-derived CDR1 and CDR2 are LNHDA and SQIVND (reference sequence). The CDR3 sequence: CASRGQPSSGANVLTF. CDR3 in DNA: TGTGCCAGTAGGGGACAGCCCTCCTCTGGGGCCAACGTCCTGACTTTC.

The rearrangement uses TRBV2 and TRBJ2-5; 8 nucleotides align to TRBD1. In germline, CDR1 is SNHLY, CDR2 FYNNEI. The ends lost 4 bases at V and 3 bases at J; junction bases unmatched: 1. There are 13 residues in the CDR3. CDR3 loop: CASSGDRKETQYF. CDR3 in DNA: TGTGCCAGCAGTGGGGACAGGAAAGAGACCCAGTACTTC. Using reference TRBV2 and TRBJ2-5 for the parts outside the CDR3, the full variable domain is EPEVTQTPSHQVTQMGQEVILRCVPISNHLYFYWYRQILGQKVEFLVSFYNNEISEKSEIFDDQFSVERPDGSNFTLKIRSTKLEDSAMYFCASSGDRKETQYFGPGTRLLVL.

V usage is TRBV5-1 and J usage is TRBJ2-7; 9 bases agree with TRBD1. Germline V gene data show CDR1 as SGHRS and CDR2 as YFSETQ. The CDR3 totals 15 residues. J was trimmed by 4 bases and V by 4 bases; bases with no gene match: 9. This CDR3 is CASSRGTGTRYEQYV. In DNA, the CDR3 is TGCGCCAGCAGCCGCGGGACAGGGACCAGATACGAGCAGTACGTC.

The rearrangement links TRBV7-9 to TRBJ2-2; TRBD1 is a possible D gene (5 bases). The germline CDR1 and CDR2 sequences are SEHNR and FQNEAQ (reference sequence). Trimming cost V 5 bases and J 1 base, with 14 bases left between them. The CDR3 is 16 residues long. CDR3 bases: TGTGCCAGCAGCCCAACTCCGACAGTGAACACCGGGGAGCTGTTTTTT. This gives the protein CASSPTPTVNTGELFF.

This sequence joins TRBV29-1 and TRBJ1-1; unclear D gene. The V gene's germline CDR1 is SQVTM and CDR2 ANQGSEA. CDR3 size: 16 residues. The V end was cut by 6 bases, the J end by 0 bases, with 20 bases between. The CDR3 DNA reads TGCAGCGTGACCCCAAATGGACGGCAGATGAACACTGAAGCTTTCTTT. Translating it yields CSVTPNGRQMNTEAFF.

The gene calls are TRBV10-2 and TRBJ2-5, with no clear D. Germline-derived CDR1 and CDR2 are WSHSY and SAAADI. CDR3 size: 13 residues. V shed 6 bases and J shed 2 bases, with 10 bases lying between them. Written as DNA, the CDR3 is TGCGCCAGCAGGGAAATATCACAAGAGACCCAGTACTTC. Its protein is CASREISQETQYF.

The V and J genes are TRBV24-1 and TRBJ2-1, with D possibly TRBD1 on 5 matching bases. The CDR3 spans 15 residues. V was pared by 0 bases and J by 0 bases, with 5 bases between. Germline V lookup: CDR1 KGHDR, CDR2 SFDVKD. The chain's CDR3 is CATSDLQGSYNEQFF. CDR3 bases: TGTGCCACCAGTGATTTGCAGGGCTCCTACAATGAGCAGTTCTTC.

V usage is TRBV6-6 and J usage is TRBJ2-3; 8 nucleotides align to TRBD1. The CDR3 is made up of 13 amino acids. The J segment lost 5 bases and the V segment lost 7 bases, leaving 5 bases of the junction unmatched. Germline V lookup: CDR1 MNHNY, CDR2 SVGAGI (reference sequence). The CDR3 DNA is TGTGCCAGCACAGGACAGGGTTTAGATACGCAGTATTTT. Its protein is CASTGQGLDTQYF.

V usage is TRBV29-1 and J usage is TRBJ1-1, with 7 nucleotides matching TRBD1. Germline V gene data show CDR1 as SQVTM and CDR2 as ANQGSEA. J lost 0 bases, V lost 5 bases, and 6 bases had no gene match. CDR3 length: 14 residues. CDR3 protein: CSVRDSGLNTEAFF. Written as DNA, the CDR3 is TGCAGCGTTAGGGACAGCGGTTTGAACACTGAAGCTTTCTTT.